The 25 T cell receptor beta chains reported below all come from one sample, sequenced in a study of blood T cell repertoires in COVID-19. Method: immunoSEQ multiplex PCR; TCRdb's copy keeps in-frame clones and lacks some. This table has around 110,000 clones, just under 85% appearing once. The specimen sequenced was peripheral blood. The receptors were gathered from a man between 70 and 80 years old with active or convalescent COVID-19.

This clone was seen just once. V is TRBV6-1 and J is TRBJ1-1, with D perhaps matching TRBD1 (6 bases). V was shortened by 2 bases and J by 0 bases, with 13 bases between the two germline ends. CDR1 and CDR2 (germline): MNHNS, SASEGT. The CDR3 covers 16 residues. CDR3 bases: TGTGCCAGCAGTGAAAGGGGGTGGTACTTGAACACTGAAGCTTTCTTT. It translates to CASSERGWYLNTEAFF.

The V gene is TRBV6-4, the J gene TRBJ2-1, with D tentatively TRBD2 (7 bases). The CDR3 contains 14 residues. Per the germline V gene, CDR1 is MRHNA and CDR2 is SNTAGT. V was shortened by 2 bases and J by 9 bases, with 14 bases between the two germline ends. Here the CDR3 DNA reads TGTGCCAGCAGTGACCTACAAGGGGGGGGTGAGCAGTTCTTC. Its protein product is CASSDLQGGGEQFF.

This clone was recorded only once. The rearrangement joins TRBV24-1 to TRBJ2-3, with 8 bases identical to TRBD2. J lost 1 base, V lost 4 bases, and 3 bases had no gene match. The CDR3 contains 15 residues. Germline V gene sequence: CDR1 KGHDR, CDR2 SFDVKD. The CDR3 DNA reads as TGTGCCACCAGTGAACGGCGGGAGGGCACAGATACGCAGTATTTT. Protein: CATSERREGTDTQYF.

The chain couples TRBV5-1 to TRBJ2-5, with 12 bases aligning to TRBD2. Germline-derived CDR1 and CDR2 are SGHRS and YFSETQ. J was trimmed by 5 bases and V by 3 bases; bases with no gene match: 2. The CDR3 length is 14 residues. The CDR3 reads CASSSSGGGETQYF. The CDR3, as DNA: TGCGCCAGCAGCTCTAGCGGGGGGGGTGAGACCCAGTACTTC.

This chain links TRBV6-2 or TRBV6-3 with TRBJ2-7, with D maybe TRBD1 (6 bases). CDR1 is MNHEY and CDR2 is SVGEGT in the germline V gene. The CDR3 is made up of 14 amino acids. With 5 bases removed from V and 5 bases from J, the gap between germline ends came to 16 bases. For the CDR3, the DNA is TGTGCCAGCAGTCCAAGACAGGTTTGGGACGAGCAGTACTTC. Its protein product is CASSPRQVWDEQYF.

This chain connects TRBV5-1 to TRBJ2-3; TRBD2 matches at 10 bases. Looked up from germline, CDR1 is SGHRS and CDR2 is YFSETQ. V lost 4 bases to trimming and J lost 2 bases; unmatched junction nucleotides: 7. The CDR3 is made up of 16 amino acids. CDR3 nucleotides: TGCGCCAGCAGCCGTAGCGGGGGGTCATACACAGATACGCAGTATTTT. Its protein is CASSRSGGSYTDTQYF. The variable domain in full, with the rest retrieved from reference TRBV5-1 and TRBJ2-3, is KAGVTQTPRYLIKTRGQQVTLSCSPISGHRSVSWYQQTPGQGLQFLFEYFSETQRNKGNFPGRFSGRQFSNSRSEMNVSTLELGDSALYLCASSRSGGSYTDTQYFGPGTRLTVL.

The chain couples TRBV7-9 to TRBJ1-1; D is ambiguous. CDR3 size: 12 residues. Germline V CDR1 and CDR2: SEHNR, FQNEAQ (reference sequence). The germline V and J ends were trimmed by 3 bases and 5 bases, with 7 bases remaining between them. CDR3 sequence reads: CASSFSETEAFF. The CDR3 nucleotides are TGTGCCAGCAGCTTCAGCGAAACTGAAGCTTTCTTT.

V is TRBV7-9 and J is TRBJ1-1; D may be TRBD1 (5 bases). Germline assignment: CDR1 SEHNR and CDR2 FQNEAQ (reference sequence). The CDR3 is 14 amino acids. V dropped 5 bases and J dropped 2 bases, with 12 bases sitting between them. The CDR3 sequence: CASSRGHINTEAFF. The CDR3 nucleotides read TGTGCCAGCAGCCGAGGACACATCAACACTGAAGCTTTCTTT. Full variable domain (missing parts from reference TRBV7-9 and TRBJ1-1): DTGVSQNPRHKITKRGQNVTFRCDPISEHNRLYWYRQTLGQGPEFLTYFQNEAQLEKSRLLSDRFSAERPKGSFSTLEIQRTEQGDSAMYLCASSRGHINTEAFFGQGTRLTVV.

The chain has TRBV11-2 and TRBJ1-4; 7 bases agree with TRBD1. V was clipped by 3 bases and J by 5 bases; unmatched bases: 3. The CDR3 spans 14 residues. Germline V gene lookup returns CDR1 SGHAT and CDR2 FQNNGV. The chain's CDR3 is CASSLGTANEKLFF. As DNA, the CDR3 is TGTGCCAGCAGCTTGGGGACAGCGAATGAAAAACTGTTTTTT.

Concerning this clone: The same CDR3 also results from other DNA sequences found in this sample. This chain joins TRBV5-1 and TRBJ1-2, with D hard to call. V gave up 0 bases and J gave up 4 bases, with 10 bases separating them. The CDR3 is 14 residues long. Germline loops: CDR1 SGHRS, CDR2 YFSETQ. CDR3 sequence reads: CASSLGSGVYGYTF. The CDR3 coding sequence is TGCGCCAGCAGCTTGGGCTCCGGAGTCTATGGCTACACCTTC. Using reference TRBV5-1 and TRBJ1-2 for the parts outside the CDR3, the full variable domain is KAGVTQTPRYLIKTRGQQVTLSCSPISGHRSVSWYQQTPGQGLQFLFEYFSETQRNKGNFPGRFSGRQFSNSRSEMNVSTLELGDSALYLCASSLGSGVYGYTFGSGTRLTVV.

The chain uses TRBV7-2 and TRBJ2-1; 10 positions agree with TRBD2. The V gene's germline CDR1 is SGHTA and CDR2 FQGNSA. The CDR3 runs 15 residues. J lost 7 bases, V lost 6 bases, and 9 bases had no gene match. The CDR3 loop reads CASRLSGRAINEQFF. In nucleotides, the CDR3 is TGTGCCAGCAGATTAAGCGGGAGGGCTATAAATGAGCAGTTCTTC.

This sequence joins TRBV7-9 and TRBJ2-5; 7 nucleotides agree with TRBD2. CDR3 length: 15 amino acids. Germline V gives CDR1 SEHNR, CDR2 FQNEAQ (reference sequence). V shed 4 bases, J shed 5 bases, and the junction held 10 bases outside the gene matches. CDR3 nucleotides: TGTGCCAGCAGCTATGGAGCGGGGACTTCGGAGACCCAGTACTTC. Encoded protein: CASSYGAGTSETQYF.

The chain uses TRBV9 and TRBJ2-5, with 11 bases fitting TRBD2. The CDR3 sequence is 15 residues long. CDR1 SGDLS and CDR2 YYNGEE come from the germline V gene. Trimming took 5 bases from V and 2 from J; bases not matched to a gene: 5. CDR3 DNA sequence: TGTGCCAGCAGTCCTAGCGGGGGGCCTCAAGAGACCCAGTACTTC. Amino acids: CASSPSGGPQETQYF.

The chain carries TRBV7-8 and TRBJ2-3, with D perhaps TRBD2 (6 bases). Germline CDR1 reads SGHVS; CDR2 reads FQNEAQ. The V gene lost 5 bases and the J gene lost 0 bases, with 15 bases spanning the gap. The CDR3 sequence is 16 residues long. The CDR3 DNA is TGTGCCAGCAGCCCGCGACTAGACCCTAGCACAGATACGCAGTATTTT. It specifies CASSPRLDPSTDTQYF.

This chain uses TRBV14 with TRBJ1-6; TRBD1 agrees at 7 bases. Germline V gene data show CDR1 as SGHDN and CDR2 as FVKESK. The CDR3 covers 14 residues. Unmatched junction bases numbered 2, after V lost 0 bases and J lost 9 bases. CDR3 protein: CASSQEGTVSPLHF. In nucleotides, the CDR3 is TGTGCCAGCAGCCAAGAAGGGACAGTTTCACCCCTCCACTTT.

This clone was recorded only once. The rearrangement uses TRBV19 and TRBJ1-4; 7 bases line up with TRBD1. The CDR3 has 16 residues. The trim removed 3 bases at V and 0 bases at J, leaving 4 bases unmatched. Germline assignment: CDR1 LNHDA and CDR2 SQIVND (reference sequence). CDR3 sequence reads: CASSIRDSATNEKLFF. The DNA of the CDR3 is TGTGCCAGTAGTATCCGGGACAGTGCAACTAATGAAAAACTGTTTTTT.

The CDR3 reads CASSSVPGGSGNTGELFF. The CDR3 nucleotides read TGTGCCAGCAGTTCGGTCCCCGGGGGATCCGGGAACACCGGGGAGCTGTTTTTT. The chain links TRBV28 to TRBJ2-2; tentative D call: TRBD2 (6 bases). The CDR3 contains 18 residues. Trimming removed 4 bases at V and 1 base at J, with 19 bases between. Per the germline V gene, CDR1 is MDHEN and CDR2 is SYDVKM.

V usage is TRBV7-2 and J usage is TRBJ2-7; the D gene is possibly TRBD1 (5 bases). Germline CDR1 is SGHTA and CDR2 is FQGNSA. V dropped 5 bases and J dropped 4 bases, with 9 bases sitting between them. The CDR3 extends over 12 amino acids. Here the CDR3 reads CASSHRQYEQYF. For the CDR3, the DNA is TGTGCCAGCAGCCACAGACAGTACGAGCAGTACTTC.

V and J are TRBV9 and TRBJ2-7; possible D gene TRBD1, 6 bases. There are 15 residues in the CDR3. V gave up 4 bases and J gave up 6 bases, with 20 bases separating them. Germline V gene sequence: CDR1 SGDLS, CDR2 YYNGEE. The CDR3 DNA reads TGTGCCAGCAGCCCCGCACAGGGAATGTCGGCCGAGCAGTACTTC. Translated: CASSPAQGMSAEQYF.

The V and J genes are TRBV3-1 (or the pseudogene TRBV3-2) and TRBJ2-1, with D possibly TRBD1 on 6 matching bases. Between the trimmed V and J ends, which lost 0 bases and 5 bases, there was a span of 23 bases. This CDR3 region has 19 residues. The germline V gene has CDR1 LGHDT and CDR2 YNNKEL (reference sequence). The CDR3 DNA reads TGTGCCAGCAGCCAAGATAAGGCTCTGGGACATTCCGAAAACAATGAGCAGTTCTTC. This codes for CASSQDKALGHSENNEQFF.

CDR3 DNA sequence: TGTGCCACCGGGCAGTCCTATGGCTACACCTTC. This encodes CATGQSYGYTF. This chain joins TRBV24-1 and TRBJ1-2; D is undetermined. The CDR3 runs to 11 residues. Germline V gene sequence: CDR1 KGHDR, CDR2 SFDVKD. Trimming took 9 bases from V and 4 from J, leaving 8 bases between them.

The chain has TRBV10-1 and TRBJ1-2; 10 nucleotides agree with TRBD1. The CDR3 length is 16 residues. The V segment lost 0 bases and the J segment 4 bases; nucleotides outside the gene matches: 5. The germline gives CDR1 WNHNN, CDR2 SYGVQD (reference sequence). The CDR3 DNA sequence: TGCGCCAGCAGTGAGTCCCGGGACAGGGGACCCTATGGCTACACCTTC. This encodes CASSESRDRGPYGYTF.

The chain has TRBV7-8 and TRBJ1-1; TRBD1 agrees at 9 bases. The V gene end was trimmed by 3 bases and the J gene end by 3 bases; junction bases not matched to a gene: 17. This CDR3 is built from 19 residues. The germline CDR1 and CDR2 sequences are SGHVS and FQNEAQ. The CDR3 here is CASSFGRATGGRLDTEAFF. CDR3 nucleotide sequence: TGTGCCAGCAGCTTTGGCCGCGCGACAGGGGGAAGGTTGGACACTGAAGCTTTCTTT.

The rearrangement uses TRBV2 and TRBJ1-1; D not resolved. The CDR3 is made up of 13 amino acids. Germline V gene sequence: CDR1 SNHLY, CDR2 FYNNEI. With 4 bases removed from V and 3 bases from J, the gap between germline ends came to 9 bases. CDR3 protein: CASSGQRDTEAFF. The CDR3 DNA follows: TGTGCCAGCAGTGGCCAACGGGACACTGAAGCTTTCTTT.

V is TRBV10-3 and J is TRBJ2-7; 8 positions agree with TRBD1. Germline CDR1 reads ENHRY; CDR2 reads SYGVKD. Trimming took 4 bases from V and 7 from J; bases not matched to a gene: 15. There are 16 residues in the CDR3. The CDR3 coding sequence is TGTGCCATCAGTGTAATGACAGGGGTGGATCTGGGAGAGCAGTACTTC. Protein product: CAISVMTGVDLGEQYF.